What follows describes a single TCR beta chain. Other DNA sequences in this specimen translate into the identical CDR3. The authors' processing: Amplification with reference gene primers provided the estimates of nucleated cell counts. Repertoires were generated with immunoSEQ multiplex PCR, while TCRdb's copy carries only in-frame clones and drops some. D and trimming come from the DNA, and the V and J calls and clone size come from that table. The data hold about 100,000 clones, with about 90% observed a single time. The data belong to a study of blood T cell repertoires in COVID-19. Study-wide background: T cells, B-cell-depleted T cells, or PBMCs provided the cDNA or gDNA that served as material.

V lost 1 base, J lost 4 bases, and 7 bases lay in between. The CDR3 spans 13 residues. Material for sequencing was peripheral blood. The chain combines TRBV12-3 or TRBV12-4 with TRBJ1-1; D might be TRBD1 (5 bases). The clonotype comes from a man younger than 45 in a cohort sampled during active COVID-19. CDR3 protein: CASSLGGGTEAFF. CDR3 DNA sequence: TGTGCCAGCAGTTTAGGGGGGGGCACTGAAGCTTTCTTT.